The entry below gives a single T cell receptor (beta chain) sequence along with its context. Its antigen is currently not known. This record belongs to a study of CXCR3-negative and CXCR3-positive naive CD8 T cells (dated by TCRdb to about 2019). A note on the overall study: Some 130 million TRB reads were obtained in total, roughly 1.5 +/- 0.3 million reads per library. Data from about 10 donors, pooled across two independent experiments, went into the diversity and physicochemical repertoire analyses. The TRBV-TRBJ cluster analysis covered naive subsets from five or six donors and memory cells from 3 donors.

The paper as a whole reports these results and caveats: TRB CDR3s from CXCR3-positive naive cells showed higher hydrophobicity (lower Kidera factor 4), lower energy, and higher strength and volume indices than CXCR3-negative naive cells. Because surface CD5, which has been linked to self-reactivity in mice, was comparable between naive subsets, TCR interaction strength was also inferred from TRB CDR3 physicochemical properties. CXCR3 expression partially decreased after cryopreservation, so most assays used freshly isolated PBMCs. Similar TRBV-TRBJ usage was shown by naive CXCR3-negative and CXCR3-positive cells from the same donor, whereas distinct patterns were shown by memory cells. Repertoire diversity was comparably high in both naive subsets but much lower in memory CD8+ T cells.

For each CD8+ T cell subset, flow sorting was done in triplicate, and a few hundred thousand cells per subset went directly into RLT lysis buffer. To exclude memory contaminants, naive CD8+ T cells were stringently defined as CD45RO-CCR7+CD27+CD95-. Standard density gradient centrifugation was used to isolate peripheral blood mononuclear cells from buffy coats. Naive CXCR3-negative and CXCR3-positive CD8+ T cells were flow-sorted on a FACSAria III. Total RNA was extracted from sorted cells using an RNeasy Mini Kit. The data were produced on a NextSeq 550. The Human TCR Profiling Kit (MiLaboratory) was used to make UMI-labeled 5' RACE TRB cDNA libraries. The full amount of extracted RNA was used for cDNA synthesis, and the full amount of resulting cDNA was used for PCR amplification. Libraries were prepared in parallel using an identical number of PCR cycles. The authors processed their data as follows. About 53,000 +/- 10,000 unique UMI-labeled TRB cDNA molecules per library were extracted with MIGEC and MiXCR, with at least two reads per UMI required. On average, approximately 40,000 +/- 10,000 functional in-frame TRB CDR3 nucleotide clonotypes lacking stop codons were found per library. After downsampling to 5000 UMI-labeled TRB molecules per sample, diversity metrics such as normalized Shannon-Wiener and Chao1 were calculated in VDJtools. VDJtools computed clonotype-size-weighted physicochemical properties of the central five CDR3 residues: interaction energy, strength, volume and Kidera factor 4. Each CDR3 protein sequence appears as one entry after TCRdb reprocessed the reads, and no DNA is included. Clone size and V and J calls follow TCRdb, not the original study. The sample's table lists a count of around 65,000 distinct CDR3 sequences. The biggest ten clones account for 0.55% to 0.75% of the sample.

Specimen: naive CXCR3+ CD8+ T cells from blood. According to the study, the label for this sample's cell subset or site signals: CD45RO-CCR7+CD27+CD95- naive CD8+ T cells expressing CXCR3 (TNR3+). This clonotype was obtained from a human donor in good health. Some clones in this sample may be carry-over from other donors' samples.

The CDR3 reads as follows: CATSSPPRFHEQYF. The rearranged chain carries TRBV15 and TRBJ2-7; TCRdb's assignment of TRBD1 cannot be checked, as there is no DNA. From a lookup of the germline V gene (reference sequence), CDR1 and CDR2 are LNHNV and YYDKDF. The CDR3 has 14 amino acids, counting the end cysteine and phenylalanine. DNA was not recorded.